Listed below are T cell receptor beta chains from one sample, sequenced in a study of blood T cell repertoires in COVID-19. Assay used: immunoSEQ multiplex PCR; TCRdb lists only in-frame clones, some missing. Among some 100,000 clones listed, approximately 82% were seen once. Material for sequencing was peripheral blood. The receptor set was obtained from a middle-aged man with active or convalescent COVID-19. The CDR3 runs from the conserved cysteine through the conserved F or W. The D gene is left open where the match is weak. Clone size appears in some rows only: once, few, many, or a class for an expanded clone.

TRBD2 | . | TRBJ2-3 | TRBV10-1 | CASSERTSVTDTQYF | TGCGCCAGCAGTGAGCGGACTAGCGTTACAGATACGCAGTATTTT
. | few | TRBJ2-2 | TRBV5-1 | CASSLTGLKNTGELFF | TGCGCCAGCAGCTTGACAGGGCTCAAGAACACCGGGGAGCTGTTTTTT
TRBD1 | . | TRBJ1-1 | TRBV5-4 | CASSGGQLLNTEAFF | TGTGCCAGCAGCGGGGGACAGCTATTGAACACTGAAGCTTTCTTT
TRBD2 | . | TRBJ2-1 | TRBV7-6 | CASSFGTSGVNEQFF | TGTGCCAGCAGCTTCGGGACTAGCGGAGTAAATGAGCAGTTCTTC
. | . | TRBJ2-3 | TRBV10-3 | CAIRDEGVSTDTQYF | TGTGCCATCAGAGACGAGGGGGTTAGCACAGATACGCAGTATTTT
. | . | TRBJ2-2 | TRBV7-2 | CASSLTGNTGELFF | TGTGCCAGCAGCTTAACAGGGAACACCGGGGAGCTGTTTTTT
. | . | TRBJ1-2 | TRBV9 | CASSVVSGEGNYGYTF | TGTGCCAGCAGCGTAGTGAGCGGGGAGGGGAACTATGGCTACACCTTC
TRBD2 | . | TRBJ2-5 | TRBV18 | CASSPLAGGETQYF | TGTGCCAGCTCACCACTAGCGGGGGGAGAGACCCAGTACTTC
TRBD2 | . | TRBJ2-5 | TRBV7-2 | CASTMTSWETQYF | TGTGCCAGCACTATGACTAGCTGGGAGACCCAGTACTTC
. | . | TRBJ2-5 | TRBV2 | CASTISRTAQETQYF | TGTGCCAGCACCATTTCCCGGACAGCCCAAGAGACCCAGTACTTC
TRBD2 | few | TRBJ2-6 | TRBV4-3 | CASSQGGGASGANVLTF | TGCGCCAGCAGCCAAGGCGGGGGGGCGTCTGGGGCCAACGTCCTGACTTTC
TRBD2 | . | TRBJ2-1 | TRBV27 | CASSLQRGGGDGEQFF | TGTGCCAGCAGTTTACAGCGGGGGGGCGGGGATGGTGAGCAGTTCTTC
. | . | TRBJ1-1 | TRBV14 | CASSQFQGTTEAFF | TGTGCCAGCAGCCAATTTCAGGGGACCACTGAAGCTTTCTTT
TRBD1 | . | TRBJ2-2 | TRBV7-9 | CASRRTGTNTGELFF | TGTGCCAGCAGAAGGACAGGGACCAACACCGGGGAGCTGTTTTTT
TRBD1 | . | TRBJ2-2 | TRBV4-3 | CASSQDPQGTGELFF | TGCGCCAGCAGCCAAGATCCACAGGGGACCGGGGAGCTGTTTTTT
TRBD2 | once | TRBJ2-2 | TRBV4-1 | CASSLGLAGVAGELFF | TGCGCCAGCAGCCTTGGACTAGCGGGGGTAGCCGGGGAGCTGTTTTTT
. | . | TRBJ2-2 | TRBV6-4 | CASSDSAQGTGELFF | TGTGCCAGCAGTGACTCAGCACAGGGCACCGGGGAGCTGTTTTTT
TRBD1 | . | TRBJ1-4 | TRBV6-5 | CAIAPGQGNEKLFF | TGTGCCATCGCTCCGGGACAGGGGAATGAAAAACTGTTTTTT
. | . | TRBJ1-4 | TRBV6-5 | CASSPGNEKLFF | TGTGCCAGCAGTCCGGGTAATGAAAAACTGTTTTTT
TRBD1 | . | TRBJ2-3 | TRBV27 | CASSLYRGLADTQYF | TGTGCCAGCAGTTTGTACAGGGGGCTTGCAGATACGCAGTATTTT
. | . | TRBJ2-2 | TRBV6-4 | CASRGAANTGELFF | TGTGCCAGCCGCGGGGCTGCGAACACCGGGGAGCTGTTTTTT
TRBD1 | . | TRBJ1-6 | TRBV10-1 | CASSVSTGGDSPLHF | TGCGCCAGCAGTGTATCTACAGGGGGCGATTCACCCCTCCACTTT
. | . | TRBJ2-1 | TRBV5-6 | CASSWGTIPYNEQFF | TGTGCCAGCAGCTGGGGGACAATACCCTACAATGAGCAGTTCTTC
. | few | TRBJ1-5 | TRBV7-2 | CASSLRANQPQHF | TGTGCCAGCAGCTTAAGAGCAAATCAGCCCCAGCATTTT
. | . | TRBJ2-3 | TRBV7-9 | CASSLGTATDTQYF | TGTGCCAGCAGCCTCGGGACTGCCACAGATACGCAGTATTTT
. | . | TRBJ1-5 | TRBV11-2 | CASSLGENQPQHF | TGTGCCAGCAGCTTAGGGGAGAATCAGCCCCAGCATTTT
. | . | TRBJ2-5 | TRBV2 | CASSIETGQETQYF | TGTGCCAGCAGTATCGAGACAGGCCAGGAGACCCAGTACTTC
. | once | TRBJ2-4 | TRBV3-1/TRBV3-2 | CASSQDSRPSRNIQYF | TGTGCCAGCAGCCAAGATTCGCGGCCCTCCCGAAACATTCAGTACTTC
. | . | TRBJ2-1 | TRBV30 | CAWNGGVGEQFF | TGTGCCTGGAACGGAGGGGTGGGTGAGCAGTTCTTC
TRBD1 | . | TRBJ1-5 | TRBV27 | CASSTGALGQPQHF | TGTGCCAGCAGTACAGGGGCTCTGGGTCAGCCCCAGCATTTT
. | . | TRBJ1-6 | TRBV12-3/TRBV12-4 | CASSFSNSPLHF | TGTGCCAGCAGTTTCTCTAATTCACCCCTCCACTTT